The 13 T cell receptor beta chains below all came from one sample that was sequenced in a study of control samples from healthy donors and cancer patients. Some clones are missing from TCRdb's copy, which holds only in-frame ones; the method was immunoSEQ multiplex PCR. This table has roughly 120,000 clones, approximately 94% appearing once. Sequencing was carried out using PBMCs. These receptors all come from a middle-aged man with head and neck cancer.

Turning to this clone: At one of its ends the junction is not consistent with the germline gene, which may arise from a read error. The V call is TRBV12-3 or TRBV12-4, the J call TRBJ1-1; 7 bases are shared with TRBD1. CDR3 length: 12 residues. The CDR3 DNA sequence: TGTGCCAGCAGCTATACGTACGGACAGGTCCGATTT. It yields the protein CASSYTYGQVRF.

CDR3 loop: CASSSDRNIQYF. In DNA, the CDR3 is TGTGCCAGCAGTTCCGACAGAAACATTCAGTACTTC. The J gene is TRBJ2-4, the V gene TRBV6-5, with a possible D match to TRBD1 (5 bases). The CDR3 is 12 amino acids. Germline values: CDR1 MNHEY, CDR2 SVGAGI. V dropped 4 bases and J dropped 6 bases, with 7 bases sitting between them.

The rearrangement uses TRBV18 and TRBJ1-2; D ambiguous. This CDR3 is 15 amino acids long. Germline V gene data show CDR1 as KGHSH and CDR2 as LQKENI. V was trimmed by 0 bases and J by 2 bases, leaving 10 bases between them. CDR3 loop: CASSPPTGNNYGYTF. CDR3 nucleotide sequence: TGTGCCAGCTCACCACCGACCGGGAACAACTATGGCTACACCTTC.

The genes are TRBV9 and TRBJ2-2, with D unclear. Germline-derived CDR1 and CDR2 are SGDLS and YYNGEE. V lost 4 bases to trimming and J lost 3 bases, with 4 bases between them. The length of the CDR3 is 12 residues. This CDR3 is CASSTHTGELFF. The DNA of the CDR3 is TGTGCCAGCAGCACTCACACCGGGGAGCTGTTTTTT.

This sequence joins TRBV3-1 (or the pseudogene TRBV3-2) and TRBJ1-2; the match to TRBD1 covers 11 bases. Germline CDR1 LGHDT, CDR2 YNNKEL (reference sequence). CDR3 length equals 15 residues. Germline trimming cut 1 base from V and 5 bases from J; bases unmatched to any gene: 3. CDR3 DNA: TGTGCCAGCAGCCAAGGGGACAGGGGGAGTTATGGCTACACCTTC. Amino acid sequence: CASSQGDRGSYGYTF.

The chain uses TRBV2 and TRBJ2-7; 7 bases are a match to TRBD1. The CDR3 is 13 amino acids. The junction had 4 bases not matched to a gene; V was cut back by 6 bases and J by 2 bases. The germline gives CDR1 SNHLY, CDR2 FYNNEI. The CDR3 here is CASRRTGTYEQYF. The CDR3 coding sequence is TGTGCCAGCAGGAGGACAGGCACCTACGAGCAGTACTTC.

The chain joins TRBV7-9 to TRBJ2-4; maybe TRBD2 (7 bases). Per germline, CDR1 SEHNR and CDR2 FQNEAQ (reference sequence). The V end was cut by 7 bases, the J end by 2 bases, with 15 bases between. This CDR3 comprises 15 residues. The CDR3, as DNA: TGTGCCAGCACGGGACGGGGGGCCTCCAAAAACATTCAGTACTTC. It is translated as CASTGRGASKNIQYF.

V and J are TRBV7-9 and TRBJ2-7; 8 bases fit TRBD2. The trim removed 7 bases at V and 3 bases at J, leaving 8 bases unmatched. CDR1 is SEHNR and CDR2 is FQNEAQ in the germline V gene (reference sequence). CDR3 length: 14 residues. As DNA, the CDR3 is TGTGCCAGCACCGGGGGGGCGGGTAGCTACGAGCAGTACTTC. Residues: CASTGGAGSYEQYF. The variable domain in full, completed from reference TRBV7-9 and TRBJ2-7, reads DTGVSQNPRHKITKRGQNVTFRCDPISEHNRLYWYRQTLGQGPEFLTYFQNEAQLEKSRLLSDRFSAERPKGSFSTLEIQRTEQGDSAMYLCASTGGAGSYEQYFGPGTRLTVT.

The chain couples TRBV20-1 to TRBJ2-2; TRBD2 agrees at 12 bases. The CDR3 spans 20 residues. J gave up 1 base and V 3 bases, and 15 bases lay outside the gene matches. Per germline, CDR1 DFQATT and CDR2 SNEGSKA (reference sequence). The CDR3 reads CSASPWGLAGGLGNTGELFF. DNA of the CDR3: TGCAGTGCTAGTCCGTGGGGTCTAGCGGGGGGGCTCGGGAACACCGGGGAGCTGTTTTTT.

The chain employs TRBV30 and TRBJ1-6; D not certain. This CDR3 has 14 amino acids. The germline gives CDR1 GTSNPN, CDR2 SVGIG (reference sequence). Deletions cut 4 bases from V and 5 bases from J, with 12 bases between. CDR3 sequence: CAWIGQANNSPLHF. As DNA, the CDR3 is TGTGCCTGGATTGGGCAGGCCAATAATTCACCCCTCCACTTT.

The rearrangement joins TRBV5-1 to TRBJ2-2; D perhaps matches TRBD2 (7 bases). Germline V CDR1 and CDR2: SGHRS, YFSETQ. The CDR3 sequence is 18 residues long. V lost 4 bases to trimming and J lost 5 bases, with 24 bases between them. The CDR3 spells CASSPGKSGGRFTGELFF. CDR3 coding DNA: TGCGCCAGCAGCCCAGGGAAATCGGGGGGCCGGTTTACCGGGGAGCTGTTTTTT.

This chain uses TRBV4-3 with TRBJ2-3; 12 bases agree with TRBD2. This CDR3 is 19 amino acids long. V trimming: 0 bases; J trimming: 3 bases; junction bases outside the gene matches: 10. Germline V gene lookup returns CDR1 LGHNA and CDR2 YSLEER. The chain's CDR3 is CASSQEAGASGGATDTQYF. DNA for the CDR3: TGCGCCAGCAGCCAAGAAGCCGGGGCTAGCGGGGGGGCAACAGATACGCAGTATTTT.

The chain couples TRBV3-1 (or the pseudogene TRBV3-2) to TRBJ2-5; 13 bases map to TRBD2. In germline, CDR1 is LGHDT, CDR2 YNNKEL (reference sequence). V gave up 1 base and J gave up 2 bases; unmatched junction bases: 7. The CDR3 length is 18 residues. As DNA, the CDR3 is TGTGCCAGCAGCCAAGCATTTGGGACTAGCGGGAAACAAGAGACCCAGTACTTC. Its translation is CASSQAFGTSGKQETQYF.